These 22 T cell receptor beta chains came from one sample sequenced in a study of blood T cell repertoires in COVID-19. Profiling relied on immunoSEQ multiplex PCR, and the TCRdb table lists in-frame clones only, not all of them. The sample lists approximately 31,000 clones; approximately 90% were seen once. The sequenced sample was peripheral blood. The receptors were gathered from a human donor with active COVID-19. The donor label of this sample is uncertain.

The V and J genes are TRBV5-1 and TRBJ1-2; the D gene is possibly TRBD1 (6 bases). V lost 3 bases and J lost 8, with 11 bases in between. Germline CDR1 is SGHRS and CDR2 is YFSETQ. This CDR3 has 12 amino acids. CDR3 sequence: CASSSGTSGYTF. In nucleotides, the CDR3 is TGCGCCAGCAGCTCCGGGACATCGGGCTACACCTTC.

The sample holds one count of this clone. The genes are TRBV6-1 and TRBJ2-7; TRBD1 might be the D (6 bases). Germline CDR1 reads MNHNS; CDR2 reads SASEGT. V was trimmed by 7 bases and J by 3 bases, leaving 16 bases between them. This CDR3 has 14 amino acids. CDR3: CASKQQGSVYEQYF. Here the CDR3 DNA reads TGTGCCAGCAAACAACAGGGTTCAGTCTACGAGCAGTACTTC.

This clone was counted once. The rearrangement uses TRBV19 and TRBJ2-7; 9 bases match TRBD1. Losses at the gene ends were 5 bases for V and 2 bases for J; bases not matched to a gene: 4. Germline V gives CDR1 LNHDA, CDR2 SQIVND (reference sequence). CDR3 length: 14 residues. CDR3 protein: CASSPTGGPYEQYF. CDR3 DNA sequence: TGTGCCAGTAGTCCGACAGGGGGTCCCTACGAGCAGTACTTC. Full variable domain (outside the CDR3, taken from reference TRBV19 and TRBJ2-7): DGGITQSPKYLFRKEGQNVTLSCEQNLNHDAMYWYRQDPGQGLRLIYYSQIVNDFQKGDIAEGYSVSREKKESFPLTVTSAQKNPTAFYLCASSPTGGPYEQYFGPGTRLTVT.

The chain is built from TRBV10-3 and TRBJ1-5; 7 bases agree with TRBD1. Trimming removed 4 bases from V and 1 base from J; junction bases left unmatched: 7. This CDR3 spans 16 amino acids. Germline-derived CDR1 and CDR2 are ENHRY and SYGVKD. DNA of the CDR3: TGTGCCATCAGTGGCGGAGGGGGCAGAAGCAATCAGCCCCAGCATTTT. Translation: CAISGGGGRSNQPQHF.

The rearrangement uses TRBV6-2 or TRBV6-3 and TRBJ2-1; TRBD2 might be the D (5 bases). Per germline, CDR1 MNHEY and CDR2 SVGEGT. The V gene lost 5 bases and the J gene lost 0 bases, with 17 bases spanning the gap. This CDR3 comprises 17 residues. CDR3 amino acids: CASSTPVTGSSYNEQFF. CDR3 sequence (DNA): TGTGCCAGCAGTACCCCGGTGACGGGAAGCTCCTACAATGAGCAGTTCTTC.

This clone has just one count. The rearrangement links TRBV5-4 to TRBJ2-1; 11 bases align to TRBD1. Germline V CDR1 and CDR2: SGHNT, YYREEE (reference sequence). Trimming cost V 4 bases and J 5 bases; bases outside gene matches: 5. The CDR3 has 15 residues. The chain's CDR3 is CASSRTGGAHNEQFF. CDR3 nucleotide sequence: TGTGCCAGCAGCAGGACAGGGGGCGCCCACAATGAGCAGTTCTTC.

This chain uses TRBV12-3 or TRBV12-4 with TRBJ2-4; the match to TRBD1 covers 11 bases. The CDR3 contains 13 residues. Losses at the gene ends were 10 bases for V and 8 bases for J; bases not matched to a gene: 7. CDR3 bases: TGTGCCATCTCCTGGACAGGGGGCGACATTCAGTACTTC. It translates to CAISWTGGDIQYF.

The chain uses TRBV19 and TRBJ2-1; 14 nucleotides agree with TRBD2. From germline, CDR1 is LNHDA and CDR2 SQIVND (reference sequence). V lost 6 bases to trimming and J lost 10 bases; unmatched junction nucleotides: 14. The CDR3 is 17 amino acids. CDR3 DNA sequence: TGTGCCAGTAGGGCTCTTCCCATGGGACTAGCGGGAGACGAGCAGTTCTTC. Its translation is CASRALPMGLAGDEQFF.

The V gene is TRBV10-3, the J gene TRBJ2-1, with 7 bases identical to TRBD2. The germline CDR1 and CDR2 sequences are ENHRY and SYGVKD. J lost 8 bases, V lost 3 bases, and 10 bases had no gene match. This CDR3 has 15 amino acids. The DNA for the CDR3 is TGTGCCATCAGTGATCTCTCTAGTGGGGGGGATGAGCAGTTCTTC. Its protein product is CAISDLSSGGDEQFF.

The genes are TRBV12-3 or TRBV12-4 and TRBJ1-2, with D uncertain. This CDR3 region has 12 residues. Trimming stripped 1 base from V and 7 bases from J, with 7 bases between. The CDR3 loop reads CASSLGTGGYTF. As DNA, the CDR3 is TGTGCCAGCAGTTTAGGGACTGGTGGCTACACCTTC.

This chain links TRBV27 with TRBJ2-7; a possible D gene is TRBD2 (5 bases). Between the trimmed V and J ends, which lost 10 bases and 7 bases, there was a span of 17 bases. The CDR3 covers 12 residues. CDR1 and CDR2 from the germline V gene are MNHEY and SMNVEV (reference sequence). The CDR3 DNA is TGTGCCACCGCGGACGGGGTGGGGGAGCAGTACTTC. This sequence encodes CATADGVGEQYF.

This clone is a singleton in its sample. CDR3 amino acids: CASSLGGTNTGELFF. The DNA of the CDR3 is TGTGCCAGCAGCTTGGGAGGGACGAACACCGGGGAGCTGTTTTTT. The V and J genes are TRBV5-6 and TRBJ2-2, with D possibly matching TRBD2 (5 bases). V was shortened by 0 bases and J by 0 bases, with 6 bases between the two germline ends. This CDR3 is 15 amino acids long. The germline gives CDR1 SGHDT, CDR2 YYEEEE.

The chain links TRBV4-3 to TRBJ2-1, with D maybe TRBD1 (6 bases). V was shortened by 0 bases and J by 5 bases, with 17 bases between the two germline ends. This CDR3 contains 17 residues. Germline CDR1 is LGHNA and CDR2 is YSLEER. This chain's CDR3 is CASSQDAPTGRDNEQFF. CDR3 nucleotide sequence: TGCGCCAGCAGCCAAGATGCCCCGACAGGCCGGGACAATGAGCAGTTCTTC.

This chain links TRBV7-9 with TRBJ2-5; 10 bases are shared with TRBD1. The V and J ends lost 5 bases and 3 bases, in that order; junction bases with no gene match: 6. Per the germline V gene, CDR1 is SEHNR and CDR2 is FQNEAQ (reference sequence). This CDR3 contains 15 residues. The CDR3 nucleotides are TGTGCCAGCAGCCCTGGGACAGGGGACGAAGAGACCCAGTACTTC. Its protein product is CASSPGTGDEETQYF.

This sequence joins TRBV19 and TRBJ2-7, with 7 bases identical to TRBD1. Germline V gene data show CDR1 as LNHDA and CDR2 as SQIVND (reference sequence). The junction had 7 bases not matched to a gene; V was cut back by 2 bases and J by 6 bases. CDR3 length equals 14 residues. The CDR3: CASSITGDPFEQYF. CDR3 DNA: TGTGCCAGTAGTATAACAGGGGACCCGTTCGAGCAGTACTTC.

The chain has TRBV5-1 and TRBJ2-2; 8 nucleotides line up with TRBD1. The J segment lost 1 base and the V segment lost 0 bases, leaving 5 bases of the junction unmatched. The CDR3 has 17 residues. Germline CDR1 reads SGHRS; CDR2 reads YFSETQ. CDR3: CASSLAGTGLNTGELFF. CDR3 coding DNA: TGCGCCAGCAGCTTGGCCGGGACAGGCCTGAACACCGGGGAGCTGTTTTTT.

The V gene is TRBV18, the J gene TRBJ1-1, with 10 bases lining up with TRBD1. Germline V CDR1 and CDR2: KGHSH, LQKENI. The CDR3 extends over 17 amino acids. Unmatched junction bases numbered 7, after V lost 3 bases and J lost 0 bases. The CDR3 reads CASSPPGTGAMNTEAFF. CDR3 bases: TGTGCCAGCTCACCCCCTGGGACAGGGGCCATGAACACTGAAGCTTTCTTT. Supplemented by reference TRBV18 and TRBJ1-1, the full variable domain reads NAGVMQNPRHLVRRRGQEARLRCSPMKGHSHVYWYRQLPEEGLKFMVYLQKENIIDESGMPKERFSAEFPKEGPSILRIQQVVRGDSAAYFCASSPPGTGAMNTEAFFGQGTRLTVV.

The chain is built from TRBV7-6 and TRBJ2-1; TRBD1 aligns across 10 bases. CDR3 length: 18 residues. CDR1 is SGHVS, CDR2 FNYEAQ, per germline. The junction had 10 bases not matched to a gene; V was cut back by 0 bases and J by 5 bases. Here the CDR3 DNA reads TGTGCCAGCAGCTTAGCTTCTTGGGGACAGGGGCTTGACAATGAGCAGTTCTTC. Translation gives CASSLASWGQGLDNEQFF.

The chain uses TRBV6-2 or TRBV6-3 and TRBJ2-6; no clear D gene. The germline V gene encodes CDR1 MNHEY and CDR2 SVGEGT. The length of the CDR3 is 15 residues. The ends were cut back, 5 bases at V and 0 bases at J, with 8 bases in the middle. This CDR3 is CASSRHSSGANVLTF. CDR3 DNA: TGTGCCAGCAGTCGACATAGCTCTGGGGCCAACGTCCTGACTTTC.

V usage is TRBV2 and J usage is TRBJ1-3; TRBD1 is a possible D gene (6 bases). Trimming pared 3 bases from V and 1 base from J, leaving 10 bases between. The germline CDR1 and CDR2 sequences are SNHLY and FYNNEI. The CDR3 spans 15 residues. This chain's CDR3 is CASSDRTESGNTIYF. The CDR3 DNA is TGTGCCAGCAGTGATAGGACAGAGTCTGGAAACACCATATATTTT. Complete variable domain (other parts from reference TRBV2 and TRBJ1-3): EPEVTQTPSHQVTQMGQEVILRCVPISNHLYFYWYRQILGQKVEFLVSFYNNEISEKSEIFDDQFSVERPDGSNFTLKIRSTKLEDSAMYFCASSDRTESGNTIYFGEGSWLTVV.

This chain uses TRBV4-1 with TRBJ2-7, with a weak D call TRBD2 (5 bases). CDR1 and CDR2 from the germline V gene are MGHRA and YSYEKL. The CDR3 loop spans 11 amino acids. Deletions cut 8 bases from V and 4 bases from J, with 9 bases between. The CDR3 sequence is CASPGKYEQYF. The CDR3 bases are TGCGCCAGCCCGGGAAAGTACGAGCAGTACTTC.

CDR3 region: CASSQDLGSRDEKLFF. As DNA, the CDR3 is TGCGCCAGCAGCCAAGATCTGGGTTCTCGGGATGAAAAACTGTTTTTT. The chain uses TRBV4-3 and TRBJ1-4; D is unresolved. The V gene's germline CDR1 is LGHNA and CDR2 YSLEER. Trimming took off 0 bases at V and 6 bases at J, with 14 bases between the two ends. There are 16 residues in the CDR3.